The table lists the clone carrying this TCR beta chain with a few counts. Per the authors' pipeline: Cell counts per sample came from amplifying reference gene primers. The assay was immunoSEQ multiplex PCR, and TCRdb's table has in-frame clones only and misses some. The DNA was the basis for D and trimming; V, J and clone size are from that table. The table has some 220,000 clones, around 80% seen once. The record originates from a study of blood T cell repertoires in COVID-19. Study context: Nucleic acid was either cDNA or gDNA, and it came from T cells, B-cell-depleted T cells, or PBMCs.

The origin of this receptor is a woman at least 80 years old with active or convalescent COVID-19. The sample consisted of peripheral blood.

CDR3 region: CASSDRVGYTF. DNA for the CDR3: TGTGCCAGCAGCGACAGGGTAGGCTACACCTTC. This chain connects TRBV6-6 to TRBJ1-2; 7 nucleotides agree with TRBD1. J was trimmed by 8 bases and V by 6 bases; bases with no gene match: 3. Per germline, CDR1 MNHNY and CDR2 SVGAGI (reference sequence). CDR3 size: 11 residues.